This TCR beta chain was observed in a study of CD8+ T cells in alopecia areata (dated by TCRdb to 2016 to 2019). For the wider study: The study used high-throughput TCRbeta sequencing to examine T cell clonal expansion in alopecia areata, in both the C3H/HeJ mouse model and human patients. In humans, TCRbeta sequencing was performed on scalp tissue and on sorted CD4+ and CD8+ peripheral blood T cells from healthy controls and from patients with patchy or totalis/universalis alopecia areata. Scalp clonality was compared among normal scalp (n=4), patchy alopecia areata scalp (n=8), and alopecia totalis/universalis scalp (n=8). RNA was extracted with the PAXgene miRNA kit for fixed scalp, the miRNeasy kit for PBMCs, and the RNeasy kit for mouse skin. TCRbeta CDR3 regions were amplified by immunoSEQ multiplex PCR using 35 Vbeta forward and 13 Jbeta reverse primers.

Library preparation used the immunoSEQ multiplex PCR assay. RNA was extracted from all samples and reverse transcribed into cDNA as template for TCR sequencing. First-strand cDNA was synthesized with SuperScript III using a 2:1 mix of oligo-dT and random hexamers. A synthetic immune receptor repertoire was used to assess amplification bias, and residual bias was removed computationally. On the authors' methods: After raw reads were preprocessed to remove errors, the CDR3 was defined following IMGT conventions as running from the conserved cysteine to phenylalanine. Clonality was computed by normalizing Shannon entropy by log2 of the number of productive unique TCRs and subtracting the result from 1. Whether each scalp clone was CD4 or CD8 was inferred by checking scalp TCRbeta sequences against the CD4 and CD8 repertoires from sorted blood. Held by TCRdb, this immuneACCESS table contains in-frame sequences only and omits some clones. Under half of the omission traces to an unresolved V gene where checked; the cause of the rest is unknown. Clone size and the V and J calls come from that table; the DNA yielded D and trimming. Here the sample has 110,000 to 150,000 clones; approximately 65% occur a single time. 30% to 45% of the sample is held by the ten biggest clonotypes.

After PBMCs were isolated by density centrifugation and stained for CD3, CD4 and CD8, a FACSAria was used to sort CD4+ and CD8+ T cells. Unaffected controls provided scalp biopsies and blood samples. This clone was counted once. Its antigen remains unidentified. Base-call qualities are not available, and no considerably larger clone is one nucleotide away. The full study reports these points: Compared with normal scalp, lesional scalp had higher clonality and more expanded CD8+ clones, particularly in alopecia totalis/universalis, a pattern that suggests antigenic drive. Compared with mice, TCR sequences shared between patients were less clear, possibly partly because of HLA diversity across the patient population. Unlike mouse skin, which is dominated by gammadelta T cells, normal human skin has resident alphabeta T cells that are also sequenced, and this complicates analysis of the scalp TCR repertoire.

Taken from the germline V gene (reference sequence), the CDR1 and CDR2 loops are DFQATT and SNEGSKA. From its cysteine to its phenylalanine, the CDR3 spans 11 amino acids. Only the CDR3 portion is preserved as DNA: 33 bases, with reading frame beginning at the first base. The trim is 1 base for V and 11 bases for J, with a gap of 11 bases between the germline ends. The chain was built from TRBV20-1 and TRBJ1-1, with the D gene uncertain. The source of this sequence is a human donor in good health. Sequencing was carried out using CD8+ T cells sorted from blood. For the CDR3, the sequence is CSARALYGAFF. Read as DNA, the sequence is TGCAGTGCTAGAGCCTTATACGGGGCTTTCTTT.